Listed below are T cell receptor beta chains from one sample, sequenced in a study of T-cell memory formation after mild COVID-19. TCRdb analysed the 5' RACE reads with MiXCR anew, one entry per CDR3 protein. The table records about 250,000 distinct CDR3 sequences, about a sixth of them present only once. The sequenced sample consisted of PBMCs or a T cell subset sorted from them (not recorded which). The receptors derive from a man aged 18 to 29 who had mild COVID-19 (a few samples of this study predate the infection). Cell type and time point are not known. CDR3s include the opening cysteine and the closing phenylalanine or tryptophan. The order of the fields is clone size, D gene, J gene, V gene, CDR3 DNA, CDR3 protein. The D gene is left open where the match is weak. Size is stated for part of the rows, as once, few or many counts, or as a class when the clone is expanded.

>few|TRBD1|TRBJ1-2|TRBV10-3
TGTGCCATCAATCAGGGGGCGGACTATGGCTACACCTTC
CAINQGADYGYTF
>many|NA|TRBJ2-2|TRBV7-8
TGTGCCAGCAGCTTTGGGACTCTGAACACCGGGGAGCTGTTTTTT
CASSFGTLNTGELFF
>NA|TRBD1|TRBJ1-1|TRBV5-1
TGCGCCAGCAGCCCGGACACCCAGGGGGCTGAAGCTTTCTTT
CASSPDTQGAEAFF
>NA|NA|TRBJ1-2|TRBV19
TGTGCCAGTAGTATTGGGGAGTCTCATAACAGCTTC
CASSIGESHNSF
>many|TRBD2|TRBJ2-1|TRBV19
TGTGCCAGTAGTCAGACTAGCGGGGATTACAATGAGCAGTTCTTC
CASSQTSGDYNEQFF
>many|TRBD1|TRBJ2-1|TRBV10-3
TGTGCCATCAGTACACATTTCCGTGGGACAGCAGGCCCCAATGAGCAGTTCTTC
CAISTHFRGTAGPNEQFF
>NA|NA|TRBJ1-1|TRBV20-1
TGCAGTGCTAGAGACAGAAGAGTGAACACTGAAGCTTTCTTT
CSARDRRVNTEAFF
>NA|NA|TRBJ1-6|TRBV5-6
TGTGCCAGCAGCTTGGCTGCAGGGTTGGTTTCACCCCTCCACTTT
CASSLAAGLVSPLHF
>few|NA|TRBJ2-2|TRBV6-5
TGTGCCAGCAGGGGGGATTTAAGGAGAGGCACCGGGGAGCTGTTTTTT
CASRGDLRRGTGELFF
>NA|NA|TRBJ2-7|TRBV4-3
TGCGCCAGCAGCCAAGTCACAGGTAGTACCTACGAGCAGTACTTC
CASSQVTGSTYEQYF
>few|TRBD2|TRBJ2-3|TRBV27
TGTGCCAGCAGTTTAAGCCCCGGACTAGCGGGGGTAGATACGCAGTATTTT
CASSLSPGLAGVDTQYF
>NA|NA|TRBJ2-2|TRBV27
TGTGCCAGCAGTTTGGGCGGGGAGAGGACCGGGGAGCTGTTTTTT
CASSLGGERTGELFF
>NA|NA|TRBJ2-1|TRBV7-2
TGTGCCAGCAGCTTAGGCAGGGAGTCGGAGTTCTTC
CASSLGRESEFF
>NA|TRBD2|TRBJ2-5|TRBV3-1
TGTGCCAGCAGCCAAGGGACTAGTGAGACCCAGTACTTC
CASSQGTSETQYF
>NA|NA|TRBJ2-3|TRBV4-2
TGTGCCAGCAGCCAAGTTGGGGGGTTCGGAGGGGTGCCCGATACGCAGTATTTT
CASSQVGGFGGVPDTQYF
>NA|NA|TRBJ1-6|TRBV20-1
TGCAGTGCGCTAGCGGCCCTGAAAAATTCACCCCTCCACTTT
CSALAALKNSPLHF
>few|TRBD1|TRBJ1-3|TRBV6-6
TGTGCCAGCAGTTACCAATACAGGGGGTATGGAAACACCATATATTTT
CASSYQYRGYGNTIYF
>NA|TRBD2|TRBJ2-3|TRBV29-1
TGCAGCGTGGCGGGACTAGCGGGGGCAGATACGCAGTATTTT
CSVAGLAGADTQYF
>few|TRBD2|TRBJ2-5|TRBV28
TGTGCCAGCAGGACTTTTAGCGGGGGGGCCCGGGAGACCCAGTACTTC
CASRTFSGGARETQYF
>NA|TRBD2|TRBJ2-3|TRBV7-9
TGTGCCAGCAGCTTAGTTGGTCCGACTAGCGGGGCCACAGATACGCAGTATTTT
CASSLVGPTSGATDTQYF
>NA|NA|TRBJ2-6|TRBV7-2
TGTGCCAGCAGCTCGAGGGTTAGGGGAACCTCTGGGGCCAACGTCCTGACTTTC
CASSSRVRGTSGANVLTF
>NA|NA|TRBJ1-1|TRBV10-3
TGTGCCATCAGTGATCGGACAGCGAACACTGAAGCTTTCTTT
CAISDRTANTEAFF
>few|TRBD1|TRBJ1-1|TRBV18
TGTGCCAGCTCACCACGCTTGGGACAGGTGAACACTGAAGCTTTCTTT
CASSPRLGQVNTEAFF
>NA|TRBD2|TRBJ2-3|TRBV2
TGTGCCAGCAGTGAAGTAACTAGCGGCCTCACAGATACGCAGTATTTT
CASSEVTSGLTDTQYF
>few|TRBD2|TRBJ2-1|TRBV2
TGTGCCAGCAGAGACGCCCCTAGCGGGGGGGTCAATGAGCAGTTCTTC
CASRDAPSGGVNEQFF
>many|NA|TRBJ2-3|TRBV5-1
TGCGCCAGCAGCTTTAGCAATCCGGCAGATACGCAGTATTTT
CASSFSNPADTQYF
>NA|NA|TRBJ1-1|TRBV6-1
TGTGCCAGCAGTGACTGGGTACAGGGTTGGACTGAAGCTTTCTTT
CASSDWVQGWTEAFF
>NA|NA|TRBJ2-5|TRBV9
TGTGCCAGCAGCCCGAGTCTGGGTTTGGAGACCCAGTACTTC
CASSPSLGLETQYF
>many|NA|TRBJ2-5|TRBV12-3/TRBV12-4
TGTGCCAGCAGTCCAAGTCCTAGGGTCGGGGAGACCCAGTACTTC
CASSPSPRVGETQYF
>NA|NA|TRBJ1-6|TRBV6-2/TRBV6-3
TGTGCCAGCAGTTACTCGGGACCCCTCCACTTT
CASSYSGPLHF
>NA|TRBD1|TRBJ2-1|TRBV18
TGTGCCAGCTCTCACCGGGACAGGGTTTATGAGCAGTTCTTC
CASSHRDRVYEQFF
>NA|NA|TRBJ1-5|TRBV12-3/TRBV12-4
TGTGCCAGCAGTTTTAACGTAGAGAAGCATTTT
CASSFNVEKHF
>NA|TRBD1|TRBJ2-1|TRBV20-1
TGCAGTGCTCGAGGGACAGGGGTTGGGGCCTACAATGAGCAGTTCTTC
CSARGTGVGAYNEQFF
>few|NA|TRBJ1-4|TRBV18
TGTGCCAGCTCACCAAGGGACATTCCTGAAAAACTGTTTTTT
CASSPRDIPEKLFF
>few|NA|TRBJ2-3|TRBV7-9
TGTGCCAGCAGCCCTAGGAAGGTCGGAGTCGCAGATACGCAGTATTTT
CASSPRKVGVADTQYF
>NA|NA|TRBJ2-6|TRBV2
TGTGCCAGCAGTGAAAGGCCAGACCTCTCTGGGGCCAACGTCCTGACTTTC
CASSERPDLSGANVLTF
>few|TRBD2|TRBJ2-3|TRBV20-1
TGCAGGATCGGGGGGGCCAGCACAGATACGCAGTATTTT
CRIGGASTDTQYF
>many|TRBD2|TRBJ2-1|TRBV5-1
TGCGCCAGCAGCCTCCTAGGTAGCGGGGGGGCGAATGAGCAGTTCTTC
CASSLLGSGGANEQFF
>NA|TRBD1|TRBJ2-1|TRBV7-9
TGTGCCAGCAGCTCGGACGACTGGGACAGGGGGCCCTACAATGAGCAGTTCTTC
CASSSDDWDRGPYNEQFF
>many|NA|TRBJ2-2|TRBV29-1
TGCAGCGTTGAGGGGTCCACCGGGGAGCTGTTTTTT
CSVEGSTGELFF
>many|TRBD1|TRBJ1-1|TRBV27
TGTGCCAGCAGCCCCGCCCGCCGGGACAGGAACACTGAAGCTTTCTTT
CASSPARRDRNTEAFF
>NA|NA|TRBJ2-6|TRBV6-5
TGTGCCAGCAGTTATTTAGGTTGGAGGGGCACTGGGGCCAACGTCCTGACTTTC
CASSYLGWRGTGANVLTF
>NA|NA|TRBJ1-2|TRBV18
TGTGCCAGCTCACCAGACAGCAATGGCTACACCTTC
CASSPDSNGYTF
>many|TRBD1|TRBJ2-1|TRBV6-5
TGTGCCAGCAGTTACGGCAGGGGGTACAACAATGAGCAGTTCTTC
CASSYGRGYNNEQFF
>NA|NA|TRBJ1-4|TRBV7-2
TGTGCCAGCAGCTTATGGGGGGGGTCGAGAAGAAGGGATGAAAAACTGTTTTTT
CASSLWGGSRRRDEKLFF
>NA|NA|TRBJ1-1|TRBV7-9
TGTGCCAGCAGCGCATTGGGGGTCAGGGTGGTGGCTGAAGCTTTCTTT
CASSALGVRVVAEAFF
>NA|NA|TRBJ2-1|TRBV20-1
TGCAGTGCTAGAGGGGGGCTTGGGGCTTACAATGAGCAGTTCTTC
CSARGGLGAYNEQFF